A selection of T cell receptor beta chains follows, all from one sample in a study of T cell responses to AZD1222 COVID-19 vaccine. This table comes from immunoSEQ multiplex PCR, and its TCRdb copy is limited to in-frame clones, with some not included. The sample includes about 100,000 clones, approximately 89% of them seen just once. Sequencing used peripheral blood, obtained on day 0 of MenACWY control vaccination. All receptors derive from an adult in good health. Both conserved end residues are part of each CDR3. Each record gives: J gene, V gene, D gene, clone size, CDR3 DNA, CDR3 protein. A D gene is named only where the DNA matches it firmly. Where a row states a size, it is once, few, many or the class of an expanded clone; other rows omit it.

J gene: TRBJ2-5; V gene: TRBV6-5; D gene: TRBD2; clone size: .; CDR3 DNA: TGTGCCAGCAGGCGACTAGCGGGACGACAAGAGACCCAGTACTTC; CDR3 protein: CASRRLAGRQETQYF
J gene: TRBJ2-7; V gene: TRBV6-5; D gene: .; clone size: .; CDR3 DNA: TGTGCCAGCAGTTATTCTTCTTACTCCTACGAGCAGTACTTC; CDR3 protein: CASSYSSYSYEQYF
J gene: TRBJ1-1; V gene: TRBV11-2; D gene: .; clone size: .; CDR3 DNA: TGTGCCAGCAGCTTAGATACCAACACTGAAGCTTTCTTT; CDR3 protein: CASSLDTNTEAFF
J gene: TRBJ2-7; V gene: TRBV10-3; D gene: .; clone size: .; CDR3 DNA: TGTGCCACCGAGGGCGGATTCTACGAGCAGTACTTC; CDR3 protein: CATEGGFYEQYF
J gene: TRBJ1-1; V gene: TRBV4-1; D gene: .; clone size: .; CDR3 DNA: TGCGCCAGCAGCCAAGTAATTGGGCGGAACACTGAAGCTTTCTTT; CDR3 protein: CASSQVIGRNTEAFF
J gene: TRBJ1-5; V gene: TRBV4-1; D gene: TRBD1; clone size: .; CDR3 DNA: TGCGCCAGCAGCCAAGACAAGGGACAGGGGTTAATTCAGCCCCAGCATTTT; CDR3 protein: CASSQDKGQGLIQPQHF
J gene: TRBJ2-5; V gene: TRBV12-3/TRBV12-4; D gene: .; clone size: few; CDR3 DNA: TGTGCCAGCAGTTTGGTCAGGAAAGAGACCCAGTACTTC; CDR3 protein: CASSLVRKETQYF
J gene: TRBJ2-7; V gene: TRBV28; D gene: .; clone size: .; CDR3 DNA: TGTGCCAGCAATCGGTATAGGGACGAGCAGTACTTC; CDR3 protein: CASNRYRDEQYF
J gene: TRBJ1-3; V gene: TRBV11-2; D gene: TRBD1; clone size: .; CDR3 DNA: TGTGCCAGCAGCCCTACCGACAGGGGAACTGGAAACACCATATATTTT; CDR3 protein: CASSPTDRGTGNTIYF
J gene: TRBJ2-3; V gene: TRBV9; D gene: .; clone size: few; CDR3 DNA: TGTGCCAGCAGCGTAGAATCGACGGGGCCGAGCACAGATACGCAGTATTTT; CDR3 protein: CASSVESTGPSTDTQYF
J gene: TRBJ2-2; V gene: TRBV27; D gene: .; clone size: .; CDR3 DNA: TGTGCCAGCAGTCCCCCGGGCGCCGGGGAGCTGTTTTTT; CDR3 protein: CASSPPGAGELFF
J gene: TRBJ1-1; V gene: TRBV19; D gene: .; clone size: few; CDR3 DNA: TGTGCCAGTAGTAGGGGTTGGAGCACTGAAGCTTTCTTT; CDR3 protein: CASSRGWSTEAFF
J gene: TRBJ2-1; V gene: TRBV24-1; D gene: TRBD1; clone size: .; CDR3 DNA: TGTGCCACCAGTTCTGGACAGGGGTTAGGCAATGAGCAGTTCTTC; CDR3 protein: CATSSGQGLGNEQFF
J gene: TRBJ1-1; V gene: TRBV10-3; D gene: .; clone size: .; CDR3 DNA: TGTGCCATCAGTCCCGGCAGACCCACTGAAGCTTTCTTT; CDR3 protein: CAISPGRPTEAFF
J gene: TRBJ2-2; V gene: TRBV9; D gene: TRBD2; clone size: .; CDR3 DNA: TGTGCCAGCAGCCCCCGGGCGGGGGCGAACACCGGGGAGCTGTTTTTT; CDR3 protein: CASSPRAGANTGELFF
J gene: TRBJ1-4; V gene: TRBV25-1; D gene: .; clone size: few; CDR3 DNA: TGTGCCAGCACTTTGGGGGGAATTAATGAAAAACTGTTTTTT; CDR3 protein: CASTLGGINEKLFF
J gene: TRBJ1-3; V gene: TRBV30; D gene: .; clone size: .; CDR3 DNA: TGTGCCTGGAGTGCCGCGGGAATCTCTGGAAACACCATATATTTT; CDR3 protein: CAWSAAGISGNTIYF
J gene: TRBJ1-4; V gene: TRBV7-9; D gene: TRBD1; clone size: .; CDR3 DNA: TGTGCCAGCAGCCGAGACAGGGGCAATGAAAAACTGTTTTTT; CDR3 protein: CASSRDRGNEKLFF
J gene: TRBJ2-1; V gene: TRBV12-3/TRBV12-4; D gene: .; clone size: .; CDR3 DNA: TGTGCCAGCAGTTTCGAGGATGAGCAGTTCTTC; CDR3 protein: CASSFEDEQFF
J gene: TRBJ2-2; V gene: TRBV7-9; D gene: .; clone size: .; CDR3 DNA: TGTGCCAGCAGCTCCAGCCAGGGGAAAACCGGGGAGCTGTTTTTT; CDR3 protein: CASSSSQGKTGELFF
J gene: TRBJ1-1; V gene: TRBV29-1; D gene: TRBD1; clone size: .; CDR3 DNA: TGCAGCGTTGGGGTAACCGGGACAGGGGGCGAAGCTTTCTTT; CDR3 protein: CSVGVTGTGGEAFF
J gene: TRBJ1-5; V gene: TRBV5-1; D gene: .; clone size: .; CDR3 DNA: TGCGCCAGCAGCTTGATACCTATCTCCGATAGCAATCAGCCCCAGCATTTT; CDR3 protein: CASSLIPISDSNQPQHF
J gene: TRBJ1-1; V gene: TRBV15; D gene: .; clone size: .; CDR3 DNA: TGTGCCACCAGCAACGGTCTTGGGGGGCTAGGCTTGAACACTGAAGCTTTCTTT; CDR3 protein: CATSNGLGGLGLNTEAFF
J gene: TRBJ2-5; V gene: TRBV5-1; D gene: TRBD1; clone size: .; CDR3 DNA: TGCGCCAGCAGCTTCAACTACAGGGGACAAGAGACCCAGTACTTC; CDR3 protein: CASSFNYRGQETQYF
J gene: TRBJ2-1; V gene: TRBV7-2; D gene: TRBD2; clone size: few; CDR3 DNA: TGTGCCAGCAGCCGGACTAGCGGAAATTACAATGAGCAGTTCTTC; CDR3 protein: CASSRTSGNYNEQFF
J gene: TRBJ1-2; V gene: TRBV28; D gene: .; clone size: .; CDR3 DNA: TGTGCCTCACACGAGCCGGGCGCAGACTATGGCTACACCTTC; CDR3 protein: CASHEPGADYGYTF
J gene: TRBJ1-5; V gene: TRBV10-3; D gene: .; clone size: .; CDR3 DNA: TGTGCCATCCAGTACAGGGAAGATCAGCCCCAGCATTTT; CDR3 protein: CAIQYREDQPQHF
J gene: TRBJ2-1; V gene: TRBV14; D gene: .; clone size: once; CDR3 DNA: TGTGCCAGCAGCCAAGATAGGACCGTCGGTAATGAGCAGTTCTTC; CDR3 protein: CASSQDRTVGNEQFF
J gene: TRBJ2-1; V gene: TRBV11-2; D gene: .; clone size: .; CDR3 DNA: TGTGCCAGCAGCTTATTTCGAGAGCAGTTCTTC; CDR3 protein: CASSLFREQFF
J gene: TRBJ1-2; V gene: TRBV28; D gene: TRBD1; clone size: .; CDR3 DNA: TGTGCCAGCAGTCGAGGGACAGCCTATGGCTACACCTTC; CDR3 protein: CASSRGTAYGYTF
J gene: TRBJ1-2; V gene: TRBV3-1/TRBV3-2; D gene: TRBD1; clone size: .; CDR3 DNA: TGTGCCAGCAGCCAAGAGGAAGTAGGGGGCTTCTATGGCTACACCTTC; CDR3 protein: CASSQEEVGGFYGYTF
J gene: TRBJ2-7; V gene: TRBV10-3; D gene: .; clone size: once; CDR3 DNA: TGTGCCATCAGCCAAAACCCGACAGGACAATCCTCCTACGAGCAGTACTTC; CDR3 protein: CAISQNPTGQSSYEQYF
J gene: TRBJ1-5; V gene: TRBV7-8; D gene: .; clone size: .; CDR3 DNA: TGTGCCAGCAGCTTAGAGCTGCGGTGGTCGGGGGGTGGGCCGGGGCAGCCCCAGCATTTT; CDR3 protein: CASSLELRWSGGGPGQPQHF
J gene: TRBJ1-1; V gene: TRBV5-1; D gene: .; clone size: .; CDR3 DNA: TGCGCCAGCAGCTTTCAGGGCACTGAAGCTTTCTTT; CDR3 protein: CASSFQGTEAFF
J gene: TRBJ1-4; V gene: TRBV30; D gene: .; clone size: .; CDR3 DNA: TGTGCCTGGAGTGTAAGGTCTGGTGAAAAACTGTTTTTT; CDR3 protein: CAWSVRSGEKLFF
J gene: TRBJ2-7; V gene: TRBV5-6; D gene: TRBD2; clone size: .; CDR3 DNA: TGTGCCAGCAGCTTGGGTGGCGCTAGCGGGGGCTACGAGCAGTACTTC; CDR3 protein: CASSLGGASGGYEQYF
J gene: TRBJ2-2; V gene: TRBV5-1; D gene: .; clone size: .; CDR3 DNA: TGCGCCAGCAGCTCTCAGGGGCCCCAGGGCGGGGAGCTGTTTTTT; CDR3 protein: CASSSQGPQGGELFF
J gene: TRBJ1-3; V gene: TRBV4-3; D gene: .; clone size: .; CDR3 DNA: TGCGCCAGCAGCCAAGGAACAAGTGTGGGAAACACCATATATTTT; CDR3 protein: CASSQGTSVGNTIYF
J gene: TRBJ2-3; V gene: TRBV4-3; D gene: .; clone size: .; CDR3 DNA: TGCGCCAGCAGCCAAGCCCCTTTTACACTCGAAGATACGCAGTATTTT; CDR3 protein: CASSQAPFTLEDTQYF
J gene: TRBJ1-2; V gene: TRBV24-1; D gene: .; clone size: .; CDR3 DNA: TGTGCCACCAGTGAAGCAGACTATGGCTACACCTTC; CDR3 protein: CATSEADYGYTF
J gene: TRBJ1-1; V gene: TRBV28; D gene: .; clone size: .; CDR3 DNA: TGTGCCAGCAGAACCCTCGGGGTCGGGAACACTGAAGCTTTCTTT; CDR3 protein: CASRTLGVGNTEAFF
J gene: TRBJ1-5; V gene: TRBV2; D gene: .; clone size: .; CDR3 DNA: TGTGCCAGCAGTGAACAGGGGAATCAGCCCCAGCATTTT; CDR3 protein: CASSEQGNQPQHF
J gene: TRBJ1-1; V gene: TRBV19; D gene: TRBD1; clone size: .; CDR3 DNA: TGTGCCAGTAAAATGGCAGGGGGCGCTAGGAACACTGAAGCTTTCTTT; CDR3 protein: CASKMAGGARNTEAFF
J gene: TRBJ2-7; V gene: TRBV28; D gene: .; clone size: .; CDR3 DNA: TGTGCCAGCAGTTGGGCGGAAACCGGGCAGTACTTC; CDR3 protein: CASSWAETGQYF
J gene: TRBJ1-1; V gene: TRBV10-3; D gene: TRBD1; clone size: .; CDR3 DNA: TGTGCCATCAGTGAGCCCGCAGGGGGCAACGAGGCTTTCTTT; CDR3 protein: CAISEPAGGNEAFF